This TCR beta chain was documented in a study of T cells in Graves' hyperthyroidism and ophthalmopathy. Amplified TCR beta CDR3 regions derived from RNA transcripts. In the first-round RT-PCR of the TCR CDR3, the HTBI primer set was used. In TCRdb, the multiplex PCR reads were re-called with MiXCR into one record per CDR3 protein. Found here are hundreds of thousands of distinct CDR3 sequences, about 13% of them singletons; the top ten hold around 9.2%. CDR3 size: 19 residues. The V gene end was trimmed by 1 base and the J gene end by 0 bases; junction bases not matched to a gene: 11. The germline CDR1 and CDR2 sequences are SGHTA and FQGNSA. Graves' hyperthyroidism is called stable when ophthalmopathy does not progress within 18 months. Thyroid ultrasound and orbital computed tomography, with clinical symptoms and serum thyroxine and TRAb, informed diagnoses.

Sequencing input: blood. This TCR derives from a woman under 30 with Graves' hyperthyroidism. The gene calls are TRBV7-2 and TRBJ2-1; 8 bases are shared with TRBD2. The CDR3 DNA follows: TGTGCCAGCAGCTTAGGCTGGCGGGGGGCCCAATACTCCTACAATGAGCAGTTCTTC. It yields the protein CASSLGWRGAQYSYNEQFF.